These T cell receptor beta chains were read from a single sample in a study of blood T cell repertoires in COVID-19. The method was immunoSEQ multiplex PCR; TCRdb's version includes in-frame clones alone and lacks a portion of them. Of under 250,000 clones in the sample, roughly 85% are singletons; the top ten hold 9.1%. Sequenced: PBMCs or T cells enriched from blood (not recorded which). These receptors all stem from a woman aged 50 to 65 with acute COVID-19. CDR3s include the opening cysteine and the closing phenylalanine or tryptophan. The D gene is left open where the match is weak. Not every row has a clone size; where given, it reads once, few, many or a size class.

.	TRBD2	TRBV2	TRBJ2-1	CASNLGGYNEQFF	TGTGCCAGCAATCTGGGAGGGTACAATGAGCAGTTCTTC
.	.	TRBV7-3	TRBJ2-1	CASSSRPGLPQNEQFF	TGTGCCAGCAGCTCCCGACCGGGACTCCCACAAAATGAGCAGTTCTTC
.	.	TRBV7-9	TRBJ2-3	CASNQDSSDTQYF	TGTGCCAGCAACCAGGACAGTTCAGATACGCAGTATTTT
few	.	TRBV27	TRBJ1-1	CASSQHGGVTEAFF	TGTGCCAGCAGTCAACATGGGGGGGTCACTGAAGCTTTCTTT
.	TRBD1	TRBV5-1	TRBJ2-6	CASYWDRGSGANVLTF	TGCGCCAGCTACTGGGACAGGGGCTCTGGGGCCAACGTCCTGACTTTC
.	.	TRBV6-5	TRBJ2-2	CASNSRQPTGELFF	TGTGCCAGCAACTCGAGACAGCCTACCGGGGAGCTGTTTTTT
.	.	TRBV5-1	TRBJ1-3	CASSLESLQGNTIYF	TGCGCCAGCAGCTTGGAGTCTTTGCAGGGTAACACCATATATTTT
few	TRBD1	TRBV4-2	TRBJ2-2	CASSQDQTGGRAGELFF	TGTGCCAGCAGCCAAGACCAAACAGGGGGCCGGGCCGGGGAGCTGTTTTTT
.	.	TRBV7-9	TRBJ1-3	CASSLERSVGNTIYF	TGTGCCAGCAGCTTAGAACGCAGCGTTGGAAACACCATATATTTT
.	TRBD1	TRBV30	TRBJ2-5	CAWNTGQGRPETQYF	TGTGCCTGGAACACGGGACAGGGGAGGCCAGAGACCCAGTACTTC
.	.	TRBV27	TRBJ1-1	CASSLSPRNTEAFF	TGTGCCAGCAGTTTATCACCGCGGAACACTGAAGCTTTCTTT
.	.	TRBV7-9	TRBJ1-2	CASSLVAWEDYGYTF	TGTGCCAGCAGCTTAGTGGCCTGGGAGGACTATGGCTACACCTTC
.	TRBD2	TRBV5-4	TRBJ2-5	CASSVPGLGQETQYF	TGTGCCAGCAGCGTACCGGGACTAGGGCAAGAGACCCAGTACTTC
.	TRBD1	TRBV24-1	TRBJ1-4	CATSLLDRGNEKLFF	TGTGCCACCAGCCTCTTGGACAGGGGTAATGAAAAACTGTTTTTT
.	.	TRBV5-1	TRBJ1-1	CASSLAGVYNTEAFF	TGCGCCAGCAGCTTGGCGGGGGTCTATAACACTGAAGCTTTCTTT
few	.	TRBV27	TRBJ1-5	CASSSDTYSNQPQHF	TGTGCCAGCAGTTCCGACACCTATAGCAATCAGCCCCAGCATTTT
.	.	TRBV30	TRBJ1-2	CAWTPGSVYGYTF	TGTGCCTGGACCCCAGGTTCAGTCTATGGCTACACCTTC
.	TRBD2	TRBV11-2	TRBJ2-2	CASSLGGGSTGELFF	TGTGCCAGCAGCTTAGGCGGGGGAAGCACCGGGGAGCTGTTTTTT
.	.	TRBV18	TRBJ1-2	CASSPTGTPNGYTF	TGTGCCAGCTCACCAACCGGGACTCCCAATGGCTACACCTTC
.	.	TRBV3-1/TRBV3-2	TRBJ1-2	CASSQGEWTYGYTF	TGTGCCAGCAGCCAGGGAGAGTGGACTTATGGCTACACCTTC
.	.	TRBV3-1/TRBV3-2	TRBJ1-6	CASSPRGGGISPLHF	TGTGCCAGCAGCCCCAGAGGGGGTGGGATTTCACCCCTCCACTTT
.	TRBD1	TRBV4-3	TRBJ1-4	CASSHSGGSEKLFF	TGCGCCAGCAGCCACTCAGGGGGTAGTGAAAAACTGTTTTTT
.	.	TRBV12-3/TRBV12-4	TRBJ1-6	CASSWARASPLHF	TGTGCCAGCAGTTGGGCGCGGGCTTCACCCCTCCACTTT
.	TRBD1	TRBV19	TRBJ1-2	CASSPTGGPNYGYTF	TGTGCCAGTAGCCCGACAGGGGGCCCTAACTATGGCTACACCTTC
.	.	TRBV29-1	TRBJ1-2	CSVPVGGYGYTF	TGCAGCGTTCCTGTGGGGGGGTATGGCTACACCTTC
.	TRBD1	TRBV13	TRBJ1-2	CASSSLDRVRASYGYTF	TGTGCCAGCAGCAGCCTGGACAGGGTTCGCGCCTCTTATGGCTACACCTTC
.	.	TRBV7-9	TRBJ1-1	CAGTRGGDLNTEAFF	TGTGCCGGGACGAGGGGAGGGGACTTGAACACTGAAGCTTTCTTT